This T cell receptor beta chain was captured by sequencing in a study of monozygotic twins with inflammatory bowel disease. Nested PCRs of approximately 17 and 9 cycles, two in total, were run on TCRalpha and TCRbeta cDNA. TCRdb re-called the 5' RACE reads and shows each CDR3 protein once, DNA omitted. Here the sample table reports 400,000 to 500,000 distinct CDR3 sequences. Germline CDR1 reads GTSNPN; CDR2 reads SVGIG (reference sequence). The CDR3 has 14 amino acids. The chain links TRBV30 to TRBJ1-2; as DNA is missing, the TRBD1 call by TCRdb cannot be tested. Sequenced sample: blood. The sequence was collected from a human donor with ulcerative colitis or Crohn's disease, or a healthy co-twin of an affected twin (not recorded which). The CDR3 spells CAWKGGRRNYGYTF.